The clone carrying this TCR beta chain has more than one count but fewer than ten. Its cognate antigen is unknown. The data stem from a study of blood T cells in healthy people across ages. Study outcomes and limitations: PBMC samples, being unsorted, prevented any conclusive comparison of naive and antigen-experienced cells. Unknown donor CMV status possibly confounded expanded clonotype changes.

Sample-barcoded 5' priming and a J-beta primer mix drove a second PCR of roughly 7 to 11 cycles. TCRdb redid the calling of the 5' RACE reads with MiXCR, one entry per CDR3 protein. The sample has about 690,000 distinct CDR3 sequences, 35% to 50% seen once. Germline V gene lookup returns CDR1 SGHVS and CDR2 FQNEAQ. V lost 3 bases and J lost 0; bases outside the gene matches: 10. The CDR3 consists of 18 residues. The receptor's source is a man of 80 years or more in good health. The sequenced material came from blood. The rearrangement links TRBV7-8 to TRBJ2-1; 8 nucleotides agree with TRBD2. The CDR3 spells CASSFPRGGASSYNEQFF. In nucleotides, the CDR3 is TGTGCCAGCAGCTTTCCCCGGGGGGGGGCGAGCTCCTACAATGAGCAGTTCTTC.